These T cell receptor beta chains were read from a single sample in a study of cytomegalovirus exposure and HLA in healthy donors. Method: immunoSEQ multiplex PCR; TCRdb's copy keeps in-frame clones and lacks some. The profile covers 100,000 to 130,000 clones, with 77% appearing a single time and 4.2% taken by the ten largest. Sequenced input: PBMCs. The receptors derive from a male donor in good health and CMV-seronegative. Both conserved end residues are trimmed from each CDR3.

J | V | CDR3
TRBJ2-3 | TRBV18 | ASSPLGTSGSSTDTQY
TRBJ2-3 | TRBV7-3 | ASSYLAGGLDTQY
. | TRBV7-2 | ASSLGAGEIYEQY
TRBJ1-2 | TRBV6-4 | ASSDSVEGETVNYGYT
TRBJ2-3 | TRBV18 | ASSLGAGALADTQY
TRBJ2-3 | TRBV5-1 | ASSLSEGTDTQY
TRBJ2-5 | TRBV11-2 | ASSLLREQTQY
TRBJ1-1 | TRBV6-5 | ASSYPGQGRTEAF
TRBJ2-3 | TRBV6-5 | ASSPDSTTQY
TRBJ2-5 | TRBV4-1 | ASSQPGGSGEETQY
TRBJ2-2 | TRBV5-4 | ASSWTTTNTGELF
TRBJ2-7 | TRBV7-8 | ASSLVRGLNEQY